These T cell receptor beta chains were read from a single sample in a study of blood T cell repertoires in COVID-19. Method: immunoSEQ multiplex PCR; TCRdb's copy keeps in-frame clones and lacks some. The sample lists over 100,000 clones; roughly 80% were seen once. The sample was peripheral blood. All receptors come from a man aged 65 to 79 with acute or convalescent COVID-19. CDR3s include the opening cysteine and the closing phenylalanine or tryptophan. The D gene is left open where the match is weak. The listing skips clone size in some rows; elsewhere it reads once, few, many or a size class.

J,D,V,size,CDR3,DNA
TRBJ2-2,.,TRBV5-6,few,CASSLQGNTGELFF,TGTGCCAGCAGCTTGCAGGGGAACACCGGGGAGCTGTTTTTT
TRBJ1-5,.,TRBV25-1,.,CASSEGHTQPQHF,TGTGCCAGCAGTGAGGGACATACACAGCCCCAGCATTTT
TRBJ2-7,TRBD2,TRBV9,few,CASSGGLAGDYEQYF,TGTGCCAGCAGCGGGGGACTAGCGGGAGACTACGAGCAGTACTTC
TRBJ2-1,TRBD2,TRBV16,.,CASSHLSTSGYNEQFF,TGTGCCAGCAGCCACCTCTCGACTAGCGGGTACAATGAGCAGTTCTTC
TRBJ2-1,TRBD2,TRBV10-1,.,CASQGLAGNYNEQFF,TGCGCCAGCCAGGGACTAGCGGGCAACTACAATGAGCAGTTCTTC
TRBJ1-2,.,TRBV28,once,CASTMDRRYGYTF,TGTGCCAGCACTATGGACAGACGTTATGGCTACACCTTC
TRBJ2-2,TRBD1,TRBV18,.,CASSPPSTGSTGELFF,TGTGCCAGCTCACCCCCCTCGACAGGGAGCACCGGGGAGCTGTTTTTT
TRBJ1-4,.,TRBV6-1,.,CASRGGDEKLFF,TGTGCCAGCAGGGGGGGAGACGAAAAACTGTTTTTT
TRBJ2-2,.,TRBV7-2,.,CASSLGQGWTGELFF,TGTGCCAGCAGCTTAGGGCAGGGTTGGACCGGGGAGCTGTTTTTT
TRBJ1-2,TRBD1,TRBV7-8,.,CASSPRDRANSGYTF,TGTGCCAGCAGCCCAAGGGACAGGGCGAATTCTGGCTACACCTTC
TRBJ2-1,TRBD1,TRBV18,.,CASALTGNNEQFF,TGTGCCAGCGCCTTGACAGGGAACAATGAGCAGTTCTTC
TRBJ1-2,.,TRBV27,once,CASSFRDNRGYTF,TGTGCCAGCAGTTTTCGGGACAATCGCGGCTACACCTTC
TRBJ1-2,.,TRBV30,.,CAWSGTPKLHGYTF,TGTGCCTGGAGCGGGACACCAAAACTGCATGGCTACACCTTC
TRBJ1-6,TRBD1,TRBV7-8,.,CASSPGGRLDSPLHF,TGTGCCAGCAGCCCAGGGGGGAGATTGGATTCACCCCTCCACTTT
TRBJ2-3,TRBD1,TRBV28,once,CASSLDRGRGTQYF,TGTGCCAGCAGTCTCGACAGGGGTAGGGGTACGCAGTATTTT
TRBJ1-1,.,TRBV18,.,CASSPSGGTLNTEAFF,TGTGCCAGCTCACCCTCCGGGGGGACATTGAACACTGAAGCTTTCTTT
TRBJ2-2,TRBD2,TRBV2,.,CASSGLAGGRTGELFF,TGTGCCTCCTCCGGACTAGCGGGGGGGCGCACCGGGGAGCTGTTTTTT
TRBJ2-1,.,TRBV6-5,.,CASSYNGLKREQFF,TGTGCCAGCAGTTACAATGGACTAAAAAGGGAGCAGTTCTTC
TRBJ1-6,.,TRBV9,.,CASSAYRQLGSPLHF,TGTGCCAGCAGCGCGTACCGACAGCTCGGATCACCCCTCCACTTT
TRBJ2-7,TRBD1,TRBV30,.,CAWARTGQYEQYF,TGTGCCTGGGCGAGGACAGGGCAGTACGAGCAGTACTTC
TRBJ2-3,TRBD1,TRBV5-4,.,CASSQRTGTTDTQYF,TGTGCCAGCAGTCAGAGGACAGGGACCACAGATACGCAGTATTTT
TRBJ2-5,TRBD2,TRBV10-1,once,CASSTGGPGETQYF,TGCGCCAGCAGTACGGGAGGGCCTGGAGAGACCCAGTACTTC
TRBJ2-1,.,TRBV6-2/TRBV6-3,.,CASSYDQDNEQFF,TGTGCCAGCAGTTACGACCAGGACAATGAGCAGTTCTTC
TRBJ2-7,.,TRBV12-5,.,CASGLGSEQYF,TGTGCTAGTGGTTTGGGTAGTGAGCAGTACTTC
TRBJ2-7,.,TRBV5-1,.,CASSWGDPYNEQYF,TGCGCCAGCAGCTGGGGGGACCCTTACAACGAGCAGTACTTC
TRBJ1-4,.,TRBV4-2,.,CASSQDAGQNEKLFF,TGTGCCAGCAGCCAAGATGCAGGACAGAATGAAAAACTGTTTTTT
TRBJ1-2,.,TRBV29-1,.,CSVDEGGYGYTF,TGCAGCGTTGATGAAGGGGGCTATGGCTACACCTTC
TRBJ1-1,.,TRBV20-1,.,CSARGLLEAFF,TGCAGTGCTAGGGGACTCTTAGAAGCTTTCTTT
TRBJ1-2,TRBD1,TRBV9,.,CASRGQGADGYTF,TGTGCCAGCAGGGGACAGGGGGCTGATGGCTACACCTTC
TRBJ1-5,.,TRBV5-6,few,CASSSGSGSGFGNQPQHF,TGTGCCAGCAGCTCTGGATCGGGTTCGGGTTTTGGCAATCAGCCCCAGCATTTT
TRBJ1-4,.,TRBV28,.,CASSFRGVDEKLFF,TGTGCCAGCAGTTTTCGGGGGGTGGATGAAAAACTGTTTTTT
TRBJ1-1,TRBD1,TRBV5-1,.,CASSFRDRGTEAFF,TGCGCCAGCAGCTTTAGGGACAGGGGGACTGAAGCTTTCTTT
TRBJ2-6,TRBD1,TRBV5-4,once,CASSLYWGQLSGANVLTF,TGTGCCAGCAGCTTGTATTGGGGACAGCTCTCTGGGGCCAACGTCCTGACTTTC
TRBJ1-5,.,TRBV7-2,.,CASSLGSWGVGNQPQHF,TGTGCCAGCAGCTTAGGTAGTTGGGGAGTCGGCAATCAGCCCCAGCATTTT
TRBJ2-5,.,TRBV27,.,CASSLVETTPETQYF,TGTGCCAGCAGTCTGGTCGAGACTACGCCAGAGACCCAGTACTTC
TRBJ1-1,.,TRBV28,.,CASSPRGVGTEAFF,TGTGCCAGCAGTCCCCGTGGAGTGGGCACTGAAGCTTTCTTT
TRBJ2-4,TRBD2,TRBV4-1,once,CASSQERTSSIWAKNIQYF,TGCGCCAGCAGCCAAGAGCGGACTAGCAGTATTTGGGCCAAAAACATTCAGTACTTC
TRBJ2-5,TRBD2,TRBV9,few,CASSVAVGLAGAQETQYF,TGTGCCAGCAGCGTAGCTGTTGGGTTAGCGGGGGCTCAAGAGACCCAGTACTTC
TRBJ1-5,.,TRBV5-1,.,CASSFSGGTNQPQHF,TGCGCCAGCAGCTTCTCGGGAGGGACAAATCAGCCCCAGCATTTT
TRBJ2-1,.,TRBV7-2,few,CASRMGLAPQQFF,TGTGCCAGCAGGATGGGGCTAGCGCCACAGCAGTTCTTC
TRBJ2-5,.,TRBV18,.,CASSPWGEETQYF,TGTGCCAGCTCACCATGGGGGGAAGAGACCCAGTACTTC
TRBJ1-2,.,TRBV19,.,CASSPSGTGLANYGYTF,TGTGCCAGTAGTCCTAGTGGGACTGGCCTCGCTAACTATGGCTACACCTTC
TRBJ1-1,TRBD1,TRBV9,.,CASSGDRAAGTEAFF,TGTGCCAGCAGCGGCGACAGGGCGGCGGGCACTGAAGCTTTCTTT
TRBJ1-1,.,TRBV29-1,.,CSARAGETEAFF,TGCAGCGCTCGGGCTGGGGAGACTGAAGCTTTCTTT